The TCR beta chain described here comes from a study of metastatic and nonmetastatic thyroid tumors. The overall study: Across blood and tumor or nodule tissue, repertoires from malignant and benign thyroid patients were compared with one another. General study findings and limits: Patients with malignant thyroid tumors reportedly had significantly higher TCR beta diversity than those with benign nodules, in blood and tumor.

Patients had received no treatment of any kind before thyroid surgery. The CDR3 loop spans 16 amino acids. Germline CDR1 SGHAT, CDR2 FQDESV (reference sequence). Trimming at V came to 1 base and at J to 3 bases, leaving 4 bases not matched to a gene. TCRdb reprocessed the PCR reads via MiXCR. Of tens of thousands of clones in the sample, around 15% were seen once. This clone was seen only a few times. Antigen: not known. This rearrangement joins TRBV11-1 to TRBJ2-3; TRBD2 matches at 10 bases. Material for sequencing was blood. The source is a female donor with papillary thyroid cancer or a benign thyroid nodule (not recorded which). Some clones in this sample may be carry-over from other donors' samples. This CDR3 reads CASSLGSSGGTDTQYF. In DNA, the CDR3 is TGTGCCAGCAGCTTAGGCTCTAGCGGGGGTACAGATACGCAGTATTTT.